The present T cell receptor beta chain was sequenced within a study of blood T cell repertoires in COVID-19. Study context: COVID-19 samples from acute and convalescent phases originated in the United States, Italy and Spain. T cells, B-cell-depleted T cells, or PBMCs supplied cDNA or gDNA.

Original processing methods: Reference gene primers were amplified, and this amplification served to estimate nucleated cell counts. The repertoire was sequenced with immunoSEQ multiplex PCR; TCRdb's copy has only in-frame clones and lacks some. V, J and clone size derive from that table, while D and trimming were established from the DNA sequence. Of about 140,000 clones listed, approximately 78% are singletons. CDR3 size: 13 residues. Trimming took off 3 bases at V and 4 bases at J, with 9 bases between the two ends. Germline assignment: CDR1 MNHEY and CDR2 SMNVEV (reference sequence). The receptor's source is a woman at least 80 years old with acute or convalescent COVID-19. V usage is TRBV27 and J usage is TRBJ1-2; weak D call: TRBD1 (5 bases). The sequencing sample was made of peripheral blood. CDR3 region: CASSLGEGYGYTF. CDR3 nucleotide sequence: TGTGCCAGCAGTTTGGGGGAGGGCTATGGCTACACCTTC.